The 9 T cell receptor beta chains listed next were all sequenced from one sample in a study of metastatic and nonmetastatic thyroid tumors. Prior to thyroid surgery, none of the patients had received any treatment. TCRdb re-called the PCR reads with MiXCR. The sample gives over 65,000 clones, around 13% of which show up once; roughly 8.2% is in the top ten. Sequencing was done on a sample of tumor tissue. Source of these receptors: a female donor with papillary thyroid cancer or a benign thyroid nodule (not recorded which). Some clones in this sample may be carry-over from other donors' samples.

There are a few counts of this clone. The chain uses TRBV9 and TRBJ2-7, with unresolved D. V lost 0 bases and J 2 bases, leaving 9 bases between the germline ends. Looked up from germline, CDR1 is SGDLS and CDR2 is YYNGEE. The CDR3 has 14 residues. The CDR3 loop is CASSVGTATYEQYF. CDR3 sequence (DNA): TGTGCCAGCAGCGTAGGGACGGCGACCTACGAGCAGTACTTC.

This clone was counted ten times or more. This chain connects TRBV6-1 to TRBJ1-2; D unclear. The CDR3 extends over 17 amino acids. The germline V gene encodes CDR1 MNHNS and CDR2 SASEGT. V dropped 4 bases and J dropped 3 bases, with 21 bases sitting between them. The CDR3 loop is CASSATTSGGFYYGYTF. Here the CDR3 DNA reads TGTGCCAGCAGTGCCACGACGTCGGGCGGCTTCTACTATGGCTACACCTTC.

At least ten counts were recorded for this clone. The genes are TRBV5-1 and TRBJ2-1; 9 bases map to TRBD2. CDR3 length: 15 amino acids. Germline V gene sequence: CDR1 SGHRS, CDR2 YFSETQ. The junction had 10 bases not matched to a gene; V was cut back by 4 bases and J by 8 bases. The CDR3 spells CASSQTTIAGDEQFF. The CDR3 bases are TGCGCCAGCAGCCAGACGACTATAGCGGGAGATGAGCAGTTCTTC.

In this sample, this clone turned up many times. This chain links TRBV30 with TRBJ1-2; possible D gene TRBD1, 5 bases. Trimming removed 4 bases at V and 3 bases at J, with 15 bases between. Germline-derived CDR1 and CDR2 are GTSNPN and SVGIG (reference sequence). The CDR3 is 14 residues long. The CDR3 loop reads CAWIQGRGDYGYTF. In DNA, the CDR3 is TGTGCCTGGATTCAGGGTAGGGGTGACTATGGCTACACCTTC. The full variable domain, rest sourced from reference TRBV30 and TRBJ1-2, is SQTIHQWPATLVQPVGSPLSLECTVEGTSNPNLYWYRQAAGRGLQLLFYSVGIGQISSEVPQNLSASRPQDRQFILSSKKLLLSDSGFYLCAWIQGRGDYGYTFGSGTRLTVV.

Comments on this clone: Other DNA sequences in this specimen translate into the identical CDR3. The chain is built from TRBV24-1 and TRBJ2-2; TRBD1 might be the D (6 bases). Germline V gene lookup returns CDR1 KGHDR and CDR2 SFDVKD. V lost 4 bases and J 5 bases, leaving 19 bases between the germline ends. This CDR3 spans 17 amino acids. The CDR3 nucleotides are TGTGCCACCAGTGACCCTGCTGGCAGGGGAGTGACCGGGGAGCTGTTTTTT. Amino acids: CATSDPAGRGVTGELFF.

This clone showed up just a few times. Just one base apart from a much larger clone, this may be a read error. As DNA, the CDR3 is TGCAGTGTTAGAGATAAGGTATCCTACAATGAGCAGTTCTTC. It specifies CSVRDKVSYNEQFF. The chain employs TRBV20-1 and TRBJ2-1, with D unclear. The CDR3 is made up of 14 amino acids. Germline V gives CDR1 DFQATT, CDR2 SNEGSKA (reference sequence).

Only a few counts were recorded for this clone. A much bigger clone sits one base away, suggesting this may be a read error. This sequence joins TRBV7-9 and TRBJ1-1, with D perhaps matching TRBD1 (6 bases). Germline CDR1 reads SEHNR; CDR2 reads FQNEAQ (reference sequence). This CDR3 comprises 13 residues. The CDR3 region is CASSWWGDTEDFF. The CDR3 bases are TGTGCCAGCAGCTGGTGGGGGGACACTGAAGATTTCTTT. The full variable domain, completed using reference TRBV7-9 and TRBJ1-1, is DTGVSQNPRHKITKRGQNVTFRCDPISEHNRLYWYRQTLGQGPEFLTYFQNEAQLEKSRLLSDRFSAERPKGSFSTLEIQRTEQGDSAMYLCASSWWGDTEDFFGQGTRLTVV.

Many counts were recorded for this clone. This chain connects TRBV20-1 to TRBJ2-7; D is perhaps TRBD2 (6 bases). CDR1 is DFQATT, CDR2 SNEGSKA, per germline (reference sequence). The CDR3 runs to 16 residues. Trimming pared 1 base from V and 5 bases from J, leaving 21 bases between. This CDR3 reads CSARALPTREKHEQYF. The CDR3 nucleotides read TGCAGTGCTAGAGCCCTCCCGACTAGAGAAAAGCACGAGCAGTACTTC.

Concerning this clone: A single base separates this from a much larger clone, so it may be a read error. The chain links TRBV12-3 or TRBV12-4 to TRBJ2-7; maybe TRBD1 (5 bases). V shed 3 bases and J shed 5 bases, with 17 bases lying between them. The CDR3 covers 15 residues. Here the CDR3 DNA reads TGTGCCAGCAGTTTCTGTTCCAGGGTAAGCGACGAGCAGTACTTC. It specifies CASSFCSRVSDEQYF.